A selection of T cell receptor beta chains follows, all from one sample in a study of post-analysis software for immune sequencing data. One entry per CDR3 protein results from TCRdb running MiXCR on the PCR reads. Here the sample spans 700,000 to 800,000 distinct CDR3 sequences, 25% to 30% being singletons. The sample taken for sequencing was blood. These receptors all come from a girl aged 5 to 17 with multiple sclerosis. The CDR3 runs from the conserved cysteine through the conserved F or W.

TRBV25-1,CASRDRAGTGELFF
TRBV6-5,CASKADKYYGYTF
TRBV29-1,CSVSLGDRPTWGTDTQYF
TRBV5-1,CASSLATSGNERFF
TRBV7-9,CASSLAQVNTEAFF
TRBV27,CASSFPDRGEQFF
TRBV2,CASSGQVNSNQPQHF
TRBV6-2/TRBV6-3,CASTWTEADTQYF
TRBV7-2,CASEQGLAGGALYNEQFF
TRBV28,CASSFDQPQHF
TRBV2,CATPGGRNEKLFF
TRBV10-3,CAIGDRGGVDGYTF
TRBV7-2,CASSRAVGTDTQYF
TRBV7-9,CASSPSLSPTDTQYF
TRBV29-1,CSVAIAGGYQETQYF
TRBV25-1,CASSETESTDTQYF
TRBV11-2,CASSLVVGGLGNSPLHF
TRBV6-2/TRBV6-3,CASDPSGRLQETQYF
TRBV29-1,CSVVQSYEQYF
TRBV25-1,CASSEPAGGRTDTQYF
TRBV18,CASSDGLARETQYF
TRBV6-6,CASRASGGSSDTQYF
TRBV24-1,CATSDPGLTNEQFF
TRBV20-1,CSSGGHTEAFF
TRBV4-1,CASSQVRMPYGYTF
TRBV4-1,CASSPKGAEAFF
TRBV4-1,CASSQGAGSYEQFF
TRBV20-1,CSASNGGVEDTQYF
TRBV7-9,CASRLAQGQGADTQYF
TRBV5-5,CASSYSGTGGPNYGYTF
TRBV12-3/TRBV12-4,CASRQGATSGYEQYF
TRBV20-1,CSVRGQAKAPLHF